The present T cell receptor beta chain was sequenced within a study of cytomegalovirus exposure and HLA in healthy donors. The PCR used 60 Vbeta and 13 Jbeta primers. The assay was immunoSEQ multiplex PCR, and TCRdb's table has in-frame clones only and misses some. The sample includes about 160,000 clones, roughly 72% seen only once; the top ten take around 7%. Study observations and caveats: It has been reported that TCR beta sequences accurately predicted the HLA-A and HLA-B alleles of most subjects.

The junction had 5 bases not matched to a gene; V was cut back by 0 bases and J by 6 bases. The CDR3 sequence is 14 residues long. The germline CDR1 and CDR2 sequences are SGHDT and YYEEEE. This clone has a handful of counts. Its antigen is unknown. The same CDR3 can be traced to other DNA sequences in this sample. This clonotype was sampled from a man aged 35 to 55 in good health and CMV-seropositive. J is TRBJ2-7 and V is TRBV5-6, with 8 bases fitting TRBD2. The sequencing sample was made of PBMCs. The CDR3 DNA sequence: TGTGCCAGCAGCTTGGGAACGGGAGGGGTCGAGCAGTACTTC. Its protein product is CASSLGTGGVEQYF.